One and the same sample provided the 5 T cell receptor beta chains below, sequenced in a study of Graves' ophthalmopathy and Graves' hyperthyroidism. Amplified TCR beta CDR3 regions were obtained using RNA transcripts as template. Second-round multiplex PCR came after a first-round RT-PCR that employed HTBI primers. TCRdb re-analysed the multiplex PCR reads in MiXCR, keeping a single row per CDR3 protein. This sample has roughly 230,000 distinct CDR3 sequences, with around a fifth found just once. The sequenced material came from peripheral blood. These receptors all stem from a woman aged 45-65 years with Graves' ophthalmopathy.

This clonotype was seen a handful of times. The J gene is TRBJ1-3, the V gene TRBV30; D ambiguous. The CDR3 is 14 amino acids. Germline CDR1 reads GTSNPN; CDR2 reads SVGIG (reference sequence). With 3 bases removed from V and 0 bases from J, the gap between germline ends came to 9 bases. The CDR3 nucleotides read TGTGCCTGGAGATGGCCTGGCTCTGGAAACACCATATATTTT. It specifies CAWRWPGSGNTIYF.

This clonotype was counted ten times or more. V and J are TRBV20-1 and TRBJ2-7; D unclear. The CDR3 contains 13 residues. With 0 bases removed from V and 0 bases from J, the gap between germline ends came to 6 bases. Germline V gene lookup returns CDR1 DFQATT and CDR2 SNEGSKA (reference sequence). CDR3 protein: CSARDSLSYEQYF. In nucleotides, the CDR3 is TGCAGTGCTAGAGACAGCCTCTCCTACGAGCAGTACTTC.

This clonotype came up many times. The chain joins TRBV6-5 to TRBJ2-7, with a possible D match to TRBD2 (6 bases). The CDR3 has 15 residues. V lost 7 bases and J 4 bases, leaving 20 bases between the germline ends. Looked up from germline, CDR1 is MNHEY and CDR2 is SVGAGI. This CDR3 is CASTPLAGTLYEQYF. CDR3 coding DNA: TGTGCCAGCACCCCGCTGGCGGGGACCCTTTACGAGCAGTACTTC.

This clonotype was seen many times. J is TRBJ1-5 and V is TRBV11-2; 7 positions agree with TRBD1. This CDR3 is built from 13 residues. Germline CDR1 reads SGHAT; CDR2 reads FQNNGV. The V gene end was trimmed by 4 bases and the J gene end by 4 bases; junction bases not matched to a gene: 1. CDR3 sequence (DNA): TGTGCCAGCAGCTCGGGACAGAATCAGCCCCAGCATTTT. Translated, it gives CASSSGQNQPQHF. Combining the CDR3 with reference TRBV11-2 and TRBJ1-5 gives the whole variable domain EAGVAQSPRYKIIEKRQSVAFWCNPISGHATLYWYQQILGQGPKLLIQFQNNGVVDDSQLPKDRFSAERLKGVDSTLKIQPAKLEDSAVYLCASSSGQNQPQHFGDGTRLSIL.

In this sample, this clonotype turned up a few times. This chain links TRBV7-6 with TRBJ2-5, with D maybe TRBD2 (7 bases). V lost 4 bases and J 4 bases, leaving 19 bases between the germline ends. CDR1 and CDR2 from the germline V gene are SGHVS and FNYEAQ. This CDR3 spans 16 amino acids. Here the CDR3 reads CASSYRGGASGETQYF. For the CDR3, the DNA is TGTGCCAGCAGCTACCGAGGGGGGGCGTCAGGAGAGACCCAGTACTTC.